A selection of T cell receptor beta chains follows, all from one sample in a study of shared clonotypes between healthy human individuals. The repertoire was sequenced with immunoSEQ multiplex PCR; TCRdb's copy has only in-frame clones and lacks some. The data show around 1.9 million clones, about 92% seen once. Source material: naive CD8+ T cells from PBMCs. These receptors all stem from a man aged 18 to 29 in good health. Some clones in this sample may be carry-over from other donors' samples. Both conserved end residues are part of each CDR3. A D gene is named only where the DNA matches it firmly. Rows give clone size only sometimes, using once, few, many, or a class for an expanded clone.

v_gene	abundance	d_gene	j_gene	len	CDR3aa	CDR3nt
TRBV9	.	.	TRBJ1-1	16	CASSVAQGGATTEAFF	TGTGCCAGCAGCGTAGCCCAGGGAGGGGCGACCACTGAAGCTTTCTTT
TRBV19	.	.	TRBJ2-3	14	CATQPTGGTDTQYF	TGTGCCACTCAACCTACAGGTGGAACAGATACGCAGTATTTT
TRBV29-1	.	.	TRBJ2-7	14	CSVEGLFGTYEQYF	TGCAGCGTTGAAGGGTTATTTGGGACCTACGAGCAGTACTTC
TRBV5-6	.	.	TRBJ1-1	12	CASSFSDSEAFF	TGTGCCAGCAGCTTCTCCGACAGTGAAGCTTTCTTT
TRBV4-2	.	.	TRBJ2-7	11	CASSSWDEQYF	TGTGCCAGCAGTAGCTGGGACGAGCAGTACTTC
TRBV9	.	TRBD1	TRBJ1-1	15	CASSAETGWGTEAFF	TGTGCCAGCAGCGCAGAGACAGGGTGGGGCACTGAAGCTTTCTTT
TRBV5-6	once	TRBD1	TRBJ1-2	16	CASSLGTGTGNYGYTF	TGTGCCAGCAGCTTGGGCACCGGGACAGGGAACTATGGCTACACCTTC
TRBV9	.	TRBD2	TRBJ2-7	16	CASSPGLAGVSYEQYF	TGTGCCAGCAGCCCAGGACTAGCGGGAGTCTCCTACGAGCAGTACTTC
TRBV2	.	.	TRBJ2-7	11	CASAYGYEQYF	TGTGCCAGCGCCTATGGCTACGAGCAGTACTTC
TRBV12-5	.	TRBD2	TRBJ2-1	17	CASVHKVASGTYNEQFF	TGTGCTAGTGTCCATAAAGTGGCTAGCGGGACTTACAATGAGCAGTTCTTC
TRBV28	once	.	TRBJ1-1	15	CASSLLTGINTEAFF	TGTGCCAGCAGTTTACTCACCGGGATTAACACTGAAGCTTTCTTT
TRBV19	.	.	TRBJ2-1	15	CASRGGGSWMNEQFF	TGTGCCAGTAGGGGGGGTGGCAGCTGGATGAATGAGCAGTTCTTC
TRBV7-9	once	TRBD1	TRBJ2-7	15	CASSPRDRSYREQYF	TGTGCCAGCAGCCCCCGGGACAGAAGCTACCGGGAGCAGTACTTC
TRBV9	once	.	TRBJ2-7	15	CASSVDGSGTREQYF	TGTGCCAGCAGCGTAGATGGATCGGGGACCCGCGAGCAGTACTTC